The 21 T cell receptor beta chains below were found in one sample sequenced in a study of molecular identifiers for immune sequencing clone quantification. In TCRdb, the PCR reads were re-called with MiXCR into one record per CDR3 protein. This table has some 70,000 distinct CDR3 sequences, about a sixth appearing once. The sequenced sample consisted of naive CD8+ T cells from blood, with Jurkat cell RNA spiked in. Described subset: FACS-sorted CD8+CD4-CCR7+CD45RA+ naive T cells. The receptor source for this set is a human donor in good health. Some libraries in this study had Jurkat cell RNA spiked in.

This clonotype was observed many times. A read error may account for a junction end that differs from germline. CDR3 DNA sequence: TGTGCCAGCAGCAAAAGACCGGGACCCTGGAACTCTGAAGCTTTCTTT. This encodes CASSKRPGPWNSEAFF. The chain carries TRBV11-2 and TRBJ1-1; D is possibly TRBD1 (5 bases). The CDR3 extends over 16 amino acids. Germline V CDR1 and CDR2: SGHAT, FQNNGV. Full variable domain (missing parts from reference TRBV11-2 and TRBJ1-1): EAGVAQSPRYKIIEKRQSVAFWCNPISGHATLYWYQQILGQGPKLLIQFQNNGVVDDSQLPKDRFSAERLKGVDSTLKIQPAKLEDSAVYLCASSKRPGPWNSEAFFGQGTRLTVV.

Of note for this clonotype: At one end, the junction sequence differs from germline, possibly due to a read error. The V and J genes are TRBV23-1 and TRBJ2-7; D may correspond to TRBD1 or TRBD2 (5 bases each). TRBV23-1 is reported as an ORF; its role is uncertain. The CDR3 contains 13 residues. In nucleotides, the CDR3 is TGCGCCAGCCGCCGGGGTTGGGGGAACGAGCAGTGCTTC. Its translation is CASRRGWGNEQCF.

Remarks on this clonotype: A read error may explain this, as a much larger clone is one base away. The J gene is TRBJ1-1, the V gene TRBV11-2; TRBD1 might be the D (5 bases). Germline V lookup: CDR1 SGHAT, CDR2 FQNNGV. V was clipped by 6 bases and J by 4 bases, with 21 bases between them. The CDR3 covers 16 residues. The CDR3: CASRMRRGAMITEAFF. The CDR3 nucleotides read TGTGCCAGCAGAATGAGACGTGGGGCAATGATCACTGAAGCTTTCTTT.

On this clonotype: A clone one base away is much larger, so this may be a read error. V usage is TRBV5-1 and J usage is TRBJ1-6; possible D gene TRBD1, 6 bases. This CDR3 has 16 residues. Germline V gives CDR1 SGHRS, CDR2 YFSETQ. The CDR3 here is CASSKADSWKNSPPHF. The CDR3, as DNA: TGCGCCAGCAGCAAAGCGGACAGTTGGAAGAATTCACCCCCCCACTTT.

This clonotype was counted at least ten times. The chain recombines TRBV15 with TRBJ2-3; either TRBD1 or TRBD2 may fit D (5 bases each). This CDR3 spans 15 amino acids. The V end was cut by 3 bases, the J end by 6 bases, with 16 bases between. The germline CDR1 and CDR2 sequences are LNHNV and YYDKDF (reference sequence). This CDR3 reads CATSSTRWGGDTQYF. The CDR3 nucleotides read TGTGCCACCAGCAGTACTAGGTGGGGCGGGGATACGCAGTATTTT.

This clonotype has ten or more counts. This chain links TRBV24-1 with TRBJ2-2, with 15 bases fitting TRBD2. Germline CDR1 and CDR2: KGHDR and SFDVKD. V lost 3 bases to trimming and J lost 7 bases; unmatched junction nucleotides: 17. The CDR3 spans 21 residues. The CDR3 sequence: CATSDQAYTGTSGRSDGELFF. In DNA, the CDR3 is TGTGCCACCAGTGATCAAGCTTATACCGGGACTAGCGGGAGGTCGGACGGGGAGCTGTTTTTT.

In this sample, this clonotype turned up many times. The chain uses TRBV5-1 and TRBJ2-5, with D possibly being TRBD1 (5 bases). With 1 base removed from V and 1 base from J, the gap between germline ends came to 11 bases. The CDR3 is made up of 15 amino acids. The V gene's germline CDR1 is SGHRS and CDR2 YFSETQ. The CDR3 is CASSLYGDSQETQYF. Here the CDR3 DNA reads TGCGCCAGCAGCTTGTATGGTGACAGCCAAGAGACCCAGTACTTC.

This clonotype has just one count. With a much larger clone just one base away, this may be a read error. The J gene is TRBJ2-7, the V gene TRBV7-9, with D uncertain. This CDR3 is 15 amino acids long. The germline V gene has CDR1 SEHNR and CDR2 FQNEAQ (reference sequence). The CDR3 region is CASSLESRLSYEQHF. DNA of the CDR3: TGTGCCAGCAGCTTAGAAAGCAGACTCTCCTACGAGCAGCACTTC.

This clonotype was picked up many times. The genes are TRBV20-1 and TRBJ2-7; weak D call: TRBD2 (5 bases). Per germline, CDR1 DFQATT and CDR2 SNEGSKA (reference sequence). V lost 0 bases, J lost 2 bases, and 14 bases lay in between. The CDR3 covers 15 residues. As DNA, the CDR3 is TGCAGTGCTAGAGATAGCGCGTACTCCACCTACGAGCAGTACTTC. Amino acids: CSARDSAYSTYEQYF.

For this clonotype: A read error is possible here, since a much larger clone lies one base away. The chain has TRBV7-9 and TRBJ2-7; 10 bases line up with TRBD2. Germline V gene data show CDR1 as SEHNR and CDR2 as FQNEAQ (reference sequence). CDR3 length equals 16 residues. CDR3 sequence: CASGLRTSGELWEQYF. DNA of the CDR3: TGTGCCAGCGGCTTAAGGACTAGCGGAGAACTGTGGGAGCAGTACTTC.

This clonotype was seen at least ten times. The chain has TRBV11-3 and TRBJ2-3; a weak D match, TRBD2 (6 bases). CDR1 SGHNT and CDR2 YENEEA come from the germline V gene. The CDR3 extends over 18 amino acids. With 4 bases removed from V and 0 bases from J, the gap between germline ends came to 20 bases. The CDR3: CASSSLRASASSTDTQYF. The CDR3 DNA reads TGTGCCAGCAGCTCCCTCAGGGCTAGCGCTTCTAGCACAGATACGCAGTATTTT.

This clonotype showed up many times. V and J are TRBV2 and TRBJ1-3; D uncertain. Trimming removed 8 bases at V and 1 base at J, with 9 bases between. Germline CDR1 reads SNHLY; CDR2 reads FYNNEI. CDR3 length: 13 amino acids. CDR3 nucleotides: TGTGCCAGCTACGGGAGGTCTGGAAACACCATATATTTT. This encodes CASYGRSGNTIYF.

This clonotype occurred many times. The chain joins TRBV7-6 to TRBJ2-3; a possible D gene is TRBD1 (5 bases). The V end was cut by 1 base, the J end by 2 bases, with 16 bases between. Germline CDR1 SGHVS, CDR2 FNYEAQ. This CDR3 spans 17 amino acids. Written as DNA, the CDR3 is TGTGCCAGCAGCTTAGGGGGCCAGGCTAGAAACACAGATACGCAGTATTTT. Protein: CASSLGGQARNTDTQYF.

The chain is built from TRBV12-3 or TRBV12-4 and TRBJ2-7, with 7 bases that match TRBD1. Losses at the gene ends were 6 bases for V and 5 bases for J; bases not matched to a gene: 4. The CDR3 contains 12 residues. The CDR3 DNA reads TGTGCCAGCAGACGACAGGGAAACGAGCAGTACTTC. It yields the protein CASRRQGNEQYF.

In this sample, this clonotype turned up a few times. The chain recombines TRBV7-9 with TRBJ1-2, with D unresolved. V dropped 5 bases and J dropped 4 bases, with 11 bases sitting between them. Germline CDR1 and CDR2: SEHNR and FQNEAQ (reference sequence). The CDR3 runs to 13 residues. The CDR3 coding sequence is TGTGCCAGCAGCCCTCAAGGGTCCTATGGCTACACCTTC. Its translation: CASSPQGSYGYTF.

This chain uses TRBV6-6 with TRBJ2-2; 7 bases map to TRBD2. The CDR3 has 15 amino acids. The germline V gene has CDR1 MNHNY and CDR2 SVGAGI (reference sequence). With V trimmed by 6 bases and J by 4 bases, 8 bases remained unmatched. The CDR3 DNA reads TGTGCCAGCAGCCCAGGACTAGTGGTCACCGGGGAGCTGTTTTTT. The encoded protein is CASSPGLVVTGELFF.

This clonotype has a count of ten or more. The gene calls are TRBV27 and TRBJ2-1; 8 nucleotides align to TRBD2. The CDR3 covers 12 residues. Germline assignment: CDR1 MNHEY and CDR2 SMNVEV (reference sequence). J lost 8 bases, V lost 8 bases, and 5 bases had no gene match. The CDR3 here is CASSTGGYEQFF. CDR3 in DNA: TGTGCCAGCTCAACGGGGGGGTATGAGCAGTTCTTC.

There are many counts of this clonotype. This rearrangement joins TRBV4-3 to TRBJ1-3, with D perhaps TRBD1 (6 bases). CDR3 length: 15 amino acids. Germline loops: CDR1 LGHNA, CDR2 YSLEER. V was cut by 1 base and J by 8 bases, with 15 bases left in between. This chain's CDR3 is CASSQGGGLEDTIYF. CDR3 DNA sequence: TGCGCCAGCAGCCAAGGAGGGGGTCTTGAGGACACCATATATTTT.

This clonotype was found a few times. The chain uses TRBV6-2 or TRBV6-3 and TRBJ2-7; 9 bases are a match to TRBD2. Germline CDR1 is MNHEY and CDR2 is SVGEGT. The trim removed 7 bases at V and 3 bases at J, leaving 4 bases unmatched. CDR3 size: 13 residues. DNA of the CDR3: TGTGCCAGCATTGAGACTAGCGGCTACGAGCAGTACTTC. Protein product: CASIETSGYEQYF.

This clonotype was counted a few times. The CDR3 region has the DNA TGTGCCAGCAGCTTAGAGGAGGGGTTCACAGATACGCAGTATTTT. Its translation is CASSLEEGFTDTQYF. The chain uses TRBV5-8 and TRBJ2-3; possible D gene TRBD2, 6 bases. Per the germline V gene, CDR1 is SGHTS and CDR2 is YDEGEE. V gave up 2 bases and J gave up 2 bases, with 12 bases separating them. This CDR3 has 15 residues.

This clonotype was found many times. The DNA of the CDR3 is TGCGCCAGCAGCCATGTTCAGGGACATGAAAAACTGTTTTTT. Its translation: CASSHVQGHEKLFF. The V call is TRBV4-1, the J call TRBJ1-4; D possibly corresponds to TRBD1 (5 bases). CDR3 length: 14 amino acids. Trimming shortened V by 3 bases and J by 6 bases, and 11 bases separated the two germline ends. The germline V gene has CDR1 MGHRA and CDR2 YSYEKL.